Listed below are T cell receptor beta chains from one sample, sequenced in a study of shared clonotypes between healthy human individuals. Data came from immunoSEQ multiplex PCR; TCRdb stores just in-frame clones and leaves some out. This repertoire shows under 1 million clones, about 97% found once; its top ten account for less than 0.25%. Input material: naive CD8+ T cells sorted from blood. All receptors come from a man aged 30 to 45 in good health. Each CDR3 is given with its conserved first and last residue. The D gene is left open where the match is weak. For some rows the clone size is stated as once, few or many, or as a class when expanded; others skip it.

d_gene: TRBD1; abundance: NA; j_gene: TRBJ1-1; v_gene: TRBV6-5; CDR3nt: TGTGCCAGCAGTTACGCCCAGGGGGGCACTGAAGCTTTCTTT; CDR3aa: CASSYAQGGTEAFF
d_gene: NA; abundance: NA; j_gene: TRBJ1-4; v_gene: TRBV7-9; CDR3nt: TGTGCCAGCAGCTTAGTGATGGGTGAAAAACTGTTTTTT; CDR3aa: CASSLVMGEKLFF
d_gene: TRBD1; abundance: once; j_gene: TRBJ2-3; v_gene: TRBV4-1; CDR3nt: TGCGCCAGCAGCCTGGGACAGGGCACAGATACGCAGTATTTT; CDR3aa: CASSLGQGTDTQYF
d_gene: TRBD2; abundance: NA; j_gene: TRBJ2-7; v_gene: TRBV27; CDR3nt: TGTGCCAGCAGTATGCGGGGGGGCTACGAGCAGTACTTC; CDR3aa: CASSMRGGYEQYF
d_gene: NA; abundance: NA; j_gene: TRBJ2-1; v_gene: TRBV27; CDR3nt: TGTGCCAGCAGTTCTTTCGGACCCTACAATGAGCAGTTCTTC; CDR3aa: CASSSFGPYNEQFF
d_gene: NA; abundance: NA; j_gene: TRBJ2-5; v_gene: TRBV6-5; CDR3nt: TGTGCCACCTCTCTCGAGCGGTTCCAAGAGACCCAGTACTTC; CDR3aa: CATSLERFQETQYF
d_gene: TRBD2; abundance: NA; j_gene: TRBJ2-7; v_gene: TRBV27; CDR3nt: TGTGCCAGCAGTTTCGGGACTAGCGGGAGCGAGCAGTACTTC; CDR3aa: CASSFGTSGSEQYF
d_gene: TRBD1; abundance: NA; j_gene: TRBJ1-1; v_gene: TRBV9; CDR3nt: TGTGCCAGCAGCCTTAGTGGGGGACAGGCTAACACTGAAGCTTTCTTT; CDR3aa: CASSLSGGQANTEAFF
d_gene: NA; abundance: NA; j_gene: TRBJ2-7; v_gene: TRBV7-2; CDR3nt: TGTGCCAGCAGCTCAGCGGTCTCCTACGAGCAGTACTTC; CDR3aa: CASSSAVSYEQYF
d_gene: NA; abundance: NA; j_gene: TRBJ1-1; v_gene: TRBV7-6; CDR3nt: TGTGCCAGCAGCGAGGCGACAGGACGGAACACTGAAGCTTTCTTT; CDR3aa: CASSEATGRNTEAFF
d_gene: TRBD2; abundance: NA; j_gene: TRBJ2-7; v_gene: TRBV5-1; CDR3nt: TGCGCCAGCAGATTGGCGGGAGACGAGCAGTACTTC; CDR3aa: CASRLAGDEQYF
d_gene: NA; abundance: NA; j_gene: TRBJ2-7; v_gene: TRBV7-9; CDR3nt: TGTGCCAGCAGCCGCGGGTTAGGCGAGCAGTACTTC; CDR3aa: CASSRGLGEQYF
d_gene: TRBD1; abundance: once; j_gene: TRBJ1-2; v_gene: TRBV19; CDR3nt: TGTGCCAGTAGTAGCCGGGACAGCAACTATGGCTACACCTTC; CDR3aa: CASSSRDSNYGYTF